Given below is one T cell receptor beta chain in context. Its target is unknown. The V end was cut by 6 bases, the J end by 1 base, with 12 bases between. The CDR3 covers 14 residues. The germline CDR1 and CDR2 sequences are MGHDK and SYGVNS. Clones were read by immunoSEQ multiplex PCR, and TCRdb kept only the in-frame ones, dropping some. The table includes under 150,000 clones, about 91% detected once. This record comes from a study of T cell responses to AZD1222 COVID-19 vaccine. General observations from the study: When two AZD1222 doses had been given, Spike-specific TCR breadth and depth rose. Unmutated variant regions are reportedly targeted by nearly half of spike-specific TCRs. Repertoires were sampled only after the peak T cell response. Among the donors, most were white British and more were female, and clonal diversity was possibly underestimated.

The material was peripheral blood, obtained 28 days after the second AZD1222 dose. This clonotype originated in an adult who received the AZD1222 COVID-19 vaccine. The V call is TRBV25-1, the J call TRBJ1-1; no reliable D call. The CDR3 protein is CASSAPYSNTEAFF. The CDR3 coding sequence is TGTGCCAGCAGCGCGCCATACTCGAACACTGAAGCTTTCTTT. Full variable domain (remainder filled in from reference TRBV25-1 and TRBJ1-1): EADIYQTPRYLVIGTGKKITLECSQTMGHDKMYWYQQDPGMELHLIHYSYGVNSTEKGDLSSESTVSRIRTEHFPLTLESARPSHTSQYLCASSAPYSNTEAFFGQGTRLTVV.